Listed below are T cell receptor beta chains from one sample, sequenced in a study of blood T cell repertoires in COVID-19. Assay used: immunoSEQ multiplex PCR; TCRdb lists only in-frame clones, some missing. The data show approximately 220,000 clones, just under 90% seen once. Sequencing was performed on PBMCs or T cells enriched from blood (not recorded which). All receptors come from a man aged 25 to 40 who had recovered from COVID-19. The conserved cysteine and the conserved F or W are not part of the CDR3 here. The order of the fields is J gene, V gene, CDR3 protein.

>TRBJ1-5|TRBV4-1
ASSQSRNQPQH
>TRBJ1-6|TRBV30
AWRTGGSSPLH
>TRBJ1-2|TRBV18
ASSPYSGRASLAGYT
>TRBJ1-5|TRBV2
ASSPGPGRVITGPQH
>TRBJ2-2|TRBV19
ASSILADTGELF
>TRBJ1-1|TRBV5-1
ASSSHTGQLNTEAF
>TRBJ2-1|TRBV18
ASSLAGYSYNEQF
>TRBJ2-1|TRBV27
ASSLSRGAENEQF
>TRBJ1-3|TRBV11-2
ASSFIQHRYSGNTIY
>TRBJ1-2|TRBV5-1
ASSLMPGSYGYT
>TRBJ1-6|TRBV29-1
SVEVASGSPLH
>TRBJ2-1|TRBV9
ASSVSYNEQF
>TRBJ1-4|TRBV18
ASSPGTGGASSEKLF
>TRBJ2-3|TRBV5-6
ASSLKVGATSTDTQY
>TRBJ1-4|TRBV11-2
ASSSQAGANEKLF
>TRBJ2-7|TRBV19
ASSIRRSSSSYEQY
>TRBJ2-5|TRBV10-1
ASSERPQGTQY
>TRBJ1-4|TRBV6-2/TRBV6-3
ASSYSWTGDDEKLF
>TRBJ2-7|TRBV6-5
ASSSSGTQISYEQY
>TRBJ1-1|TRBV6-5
ASILDRINTEAF
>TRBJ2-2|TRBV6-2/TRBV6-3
ASSARLTGELF
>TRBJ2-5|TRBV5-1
ASSLDRGQETQY
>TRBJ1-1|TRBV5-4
ASSLDSTEAF
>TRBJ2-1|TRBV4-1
ASSQDGGTGAYNEQF
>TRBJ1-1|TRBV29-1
SVEGQNTEAF
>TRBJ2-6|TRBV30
AWSQSGRVVAGANVLT
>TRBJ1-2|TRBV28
ASSFQGAYGYT
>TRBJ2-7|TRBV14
ASSRYDRVYYEQY
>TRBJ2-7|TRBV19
ASSLVGGDEQY
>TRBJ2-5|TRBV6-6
ASSNPTSGQETQY
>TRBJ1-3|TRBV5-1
ASSLTSGSGNTIY
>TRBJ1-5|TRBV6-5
ASGTGTGSQPQH
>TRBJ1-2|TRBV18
ASSPPGARGYGYT
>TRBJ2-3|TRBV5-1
ASSLDKREADTQY
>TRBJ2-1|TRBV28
ASRPTWTSGFRREQF
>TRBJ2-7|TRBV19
ASRAGHISYEQY
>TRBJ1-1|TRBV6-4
ASSEEGNTEAF
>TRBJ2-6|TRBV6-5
ASSYYGSGANVLT
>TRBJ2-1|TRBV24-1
ATSDSPFRQSYNEQF
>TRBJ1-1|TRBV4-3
ASSPPATDSLNTEAF
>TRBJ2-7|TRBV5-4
ASSLLTSALDEQY
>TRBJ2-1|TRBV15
ATSRELAGVGLNEQF